This T cell receptor beta chain was identified in a study of blood T cell repertoires in COVID-19. Study overall: Material from acute and convalescent COVID-19 was sourced from the United States, Italy and Spain.

This CDR3 contains 13 residues. CDR1 is LNHDA, CDR2 SQIVND, per germline (reference sequence). V was pared by 3 bases and J by 5 bases, with 8 bases between. Methods used by the authors: Quantification of nucleated cells was approximated via reference gene primer amplification. The method was immunoSEQ multiplex PCR; TCRdb's version includes in-frame clones alone and lacks a portion of them. That table gives V, J and clone size, and the DNA gave D and trimming. Of about 67,000 clones listed, 87% were seen once; the top ten hold roughly 19%. Sequenced material: peripheral blood. This receptor was obtained from a woman older than 75 with acute or convalescent COVID-19. The chain links TRBV19 to TRBJ1-5; D is unclear. CDR3 in DNA: TGTGCCAGTAGTATTGGCGGTTATCAGCCCCAGCATTTT. The encoded protein is CASSIGGYQPQHF.